Below, 23 T cell receptor beta chains from the same sample are listed, as sequenced in a study of cytomegalovirus exposure and HLA in healthy donors. The study ran its PCR with 60 Vbeta and 13 Jbeta primers. Here immunoSEQ multiplex PCR was the method, and the copy in TCRdb shows in-frame clones only, minus some. The sample carries some 98,000 clones, roughly 76% recorded once. Sequencing was carried out using PBMCs. The receptor set was obtained from a man aged 35 to 55 in good health and CMV-seronegative.

The genes are TRBV5-5 and TRBJ1-2, with 7 bases matching TRBD1. Germline trimming cut 1 base from V and 6 bases from J; bases unmatched to any gene: 12. The CDR3 is made up of 16 amino acids. Germline loops: CDR1 SGHKS, CDR2 YYEKEE (reference sequence). The CDR3 is CASSLLGTVSGDGYTF. The CDR3 coding sequence is TGTGCCAGCAGCTTGCTCGGGACAGTCTCCGGGGATGGCTACACCTTC.

The chain couples TRBV21-1 to TRBJ2-7; no DNA check was done on the table's D call, TRBD1. TRBV21-1 is given as a pseudogene. The CDR3 extends over 15 amino acids. Written as DNA, the CDR3 is TGTGCCAGCACCCCCGGGACAGGGACCCCCTACGAGCAGTACTTC. It translates to CASTPGTGTPYEQYF.

The chain uses TRBV28 and TRBJ1-2, with D perhaps matching TRBD1 (6 bases). The V and J ends lost 2 bases and 4 bases respectively, with 17 bases between them. The germline V gene has CDR1 MDHEN and CDR2 SYDVKM. This CDR3 is built from 16 residues. The CDR3 coding sequence is TGTGCCAGCAGTTTAATTCAAGGACAGACCCGCTATGGCTACACCTTC. Its translation is CASSLIQGQTRYGYTF.

This clone has more than one count but fewer than ten. The chain joins TRBV4-1 to TRBJ2-1; D remains unclear. The CDR3 spans 14 residues. Germline V gene lookup returns CDR1 MGHRA and CDR2 YSYEKL. The V and J ends lost 2 bases and 1 base respectively, with 6 bases between them. The chain's CDR3 is CASSQSRSYNEQFF. CDR3 nucleotides: TGCGCCAGCAGCCAAAGCAGGTCCTACAATGAGCAGTTCTTC.

The chain recombines TRBV7-9 with TRBJ2-3; 8 nucleotides match TRBD1. The germline CDR1 and CDR2 sequences are SEHNR and FQNEAQ (reference sequence). With 5 bases clipped from V and 3 bases from J, the junction kept 1 base outside the gene matches. The CDR3 is 13 amino acids. The CDR3 spells CASSRTGTDTQYF. DNA of the CDR3: TGTGCCAGCAGCCGGACAGGGACAGATACGCAGTATTTT.

This clone was counted once. V and J are TRBV19 and TRBJ2-2; no clear D. The CDR3 extends over 13 amino acids. The germline gives CDR1 LNHDA, CDR2 SQIVND (reference sequence). V lost 1 base and J lost 6, with 6 bases in between. Here the CDR3 reads CASSIVGSGELFF. CDR3 coding DNA: TGTGCCAGTAGTATAGTCGGGTCCGGGGAGCTGTTTTTT.

The chain has TRBV7-9 and TRBJ1-5, with D uncertain. Germline lookup yields CDR1 SEHNR and CDR2 FQNEAQ (reference sequence). With 4 bases removed from V and 5 bases from J, the gap between germline ends came to 9 bases. The CDR3 has 13 amino acids. CDR3 residues: CASSSVGDQPQHF. In nucleotides, the CDR3 is TGTGCCAGCAGCTCAGTCGGGGATCAGCCCCAGCATTTT.

The chain combines TRBV15 with TRBJ2-5; no clear D gene. This CDR3 contains 14 residues. V was cut by 1 base and J by 1 base, with 7 bases left in between. In germline, CDR1 is LNHNV, CDR2 YYDKDF (reference sequence). Here the CDR3 DNA reads TGTGCCACCAGCAGAGGACTTAGCCAAGAGACCCAGTACTTC. Translated, it gives CATSRGLSQETQYF. The full variable domain, completed using reference TRBV15 and TRBJ2-5, is DAMVIQNPRYQVTQFGKPVTLSCSQTLNHNVMYWYQQKSSQAPKLLFHYYDKDFNNEADTPDNFQSRRPNTSFCFLDIRSPGLGDTAMYLCATSRGLSQETQYFGPGTRLLVL.

The V call is TRBV29-1, the J call TRBJ2-2; 7 positions agree with TRBD2. V lost 7 bases, J lost 0 bases, and 17 bases stayed unmatched. Germline V CDR1 and CDR2: SQVTM, ANQGSEA. The CDR3 is made up of 18 amino acids. The CDR3 DNA sequence: TGCAGCGCTAGCTCACCCGGGAGGCCCACGTCGAACACCGGGGAGCTGTTTTTT. It codes for CSASSPGRPTSNTGELFF.

The table lists this clone with a few counts. One end of the junction is discordant with germline, which a read error may explain. The chain joins TRBV7-9 to TRBJ1-5, with TRBD1 identical over 10 bases. Looked up from germline, CDR1 is SEHNR and CDR2 is FQNEAQ (reference sequence). There are 18 residues in the CDR3. CDR3: CSSSLVRGTGDSNQPQHF. The CDR3 region has the DNA TGTTCCAGCAGCTTAGTCCGGGGGACAGGGGATAGCAATCAGCCCCAGCATTTT.

CDR3 amino acids: CASSKGFGGQIAKNIQYF. The CDR3 DNA reads TGTGCCAGCAGCAAGGGGTTTGGAGGACAGATAGCCAAAAACATTCAGTACTTC. The chain is built from TRBV21-1 and TRBJ2-4; TRBD1 reflects the table's D call only, with no check against the DNA. TRBV21-1 is classified as a pseudogene. CDR3 length: 18 residues.

J is TRBJ1-1 and V is TRBV5-5; TRBD1 might be the D (5 bases). Germline V lookup: CDR1 SGHKS, CDR2 YYEKEE (reference sequence). Trimming pared 6 bases from V and 5 bases from J, leaving 17 bases between. This CDR3 has 14 residues. CDR3 in DNA: TGTGCCAGCACCTCGGGGGAATGGAAGACTGAAGCTTTCTTT. It codes for CASTSGEWKTEAFF.

V and J are TRBV21-1 and TRBJ2-5; the table's TRBD2 call for D was not verified on the DNA. TRBV21-1 is labeled a pseudogene. The CDR3 is 15 residues long. The chain's CDR3 is CASSKETSGRETQYF. The DNA of the CDR3 is TGTGCCAGCAGCAAAGAAACTAGCGGGCGGGAGACCCAGTACTTC.

The CDR3 nucleotides are TGCAGCGTTGCCACCCCCTTGGGGACAGTTAACAATGAGCAGTTCTTC. This translates into CSVATPLGTVNNEQFF. The rearrangement uses TRBV29-1 and TRBJ2-1; 7 bases map to TRBD1. Germline V gives CDR1 SQVTM, CDR2 ANQGSEA. Unmatched junction bases numbered 14, after V lost 4 bases and J lost 5 bases. The length of the CDR3 is 16 residues.

The chain recombines TRBV10-3 with TRBJ2-1; a possible D gene is TRBD2 (6 bases). Germline values: CDR1 ENHRY, CDR2 SYGVKD. The germline V and J ends were trimmed by 7 bases and 4 bases, with 17 bases remaining between them. The CDR3 loop spans 15 amino acids. The CDR3 loop reads CAIIWAGPLYNEQFF. In DNA form, the CDR3 reads TGTGCCATCATCTGGGCGGGGCCTCTTTACAATGAGCAGTTCTTC.

In this sample, this clone turned up a few times. The chain recombines TRBV30 with TRBJ2-1; D unclear. The CDR3 is made up of 11 amino acids. V gave up 5 bases and J gave up 1 base, with 3 bases separating them. Germline V gene lookup returns CDR1 GTSNPN and CDR2 SVGIG (reference sequence). CDR3 coding DNA: TGTGCCTGGGCGTCCTACAATGAGCAGTTCTTC. Residues: CAWASYNEQFF.

V gene TRBV28 combines with J gene TRBJ2-1; 14 nucleotides align to TRBD2. The junction had 13 bases not matched to a gene; V was cut back by 6 bases and J by 12 bases. This CDR3 spans 16 amino acids. Germline CDR1 MDHEN, CDR2 SYDVKM. The CDR3 sequence is CASSRFGTSGSGRQFF. In nucleotides, the CDR3 is TGTGCCAGCAGCCGATTCGGGACTAGCGGGAGTGGCAGGCAGTTCTTC. The full variable domain, its missing parts supplied by reference TRBV28 and TRBJ2-1, is DVKVTQSSRYLVKRTGEKVFLECVQDMDHENMFWYRQDPGLGLRLIYFSYDVKMKEKGDIPEGYSVSREKKERFSLILESASTNQTSMYLCASSRFGTSGSGRQFFGPGTRLTVL.

The chain carries TRBV2 and TRBJ1-6; 8 bases agree with TRBD1. This CDR3 has 15 amino acids. The V gene's germline CDR1 is SNHLY and CDR2 FYNNEI. V shed 6 bases and J 10 bases; nucleotides not matched to a gene: 11. CDR3: CASRDGQGKGSPLHF. In nucleotides, the CDR3 is TGTGCCAGCAGGGACGGACAGGGAAAAGGATCACCCCTCCACTTT. The full variable domain, with the rest looked up from reference TRBV2 and TRBJ1-6, is EPEVTQTPSHQVTQMGQEVILRCVPISNHLYFYWYRQILGQKVEFLVSFYNNEISEKSEIFDDQFSVERPDGSNFTLKIRSTKLEDSAMYFCASRDGQGKGSPLHFGNGTRLTVT.

The genes are TRBV10-2 and TRBJ2-1; possibly TRBD1 for D (6 bases). CDR3 length: 14 residues. Trimming removed 4 bases from V and 7 bases from J, with 14 bases in between. Germline CDR1 reads WSHSY; CDR2 reads SAAADI. The DNA of the CDR3 is TGCGCCAGCAGTGTACAGGGTGATAGTAATGAGCAGTTCTTC. Translating it yields CASSVQGDSNEQFF.

The genes are TRBV7-6 and TRBJ2-7; TRBD1 aligns across 9 bases. V shed 5 bases and J 4 bases; nucleotides not matched to a gene: 6. This CDR3 spans 14 amino acids. Per germline, CDR1 SGHVS and CDR2 FNYEAQ. Here the CDR3 reads CASSPGTGRYEQYF. CDR3 bases: TGTGCCAGCAGCCCCGGGACAGGGAGGTACGAGCAGTACTTC. The whole variable domain, filled in from reference TRBV7-6 and TRBJ2-7, reads GAGVSQSPRYKVTKRGQDVALRCDPISGHVSLYWYRQALGQGPEFLTYFNYEAQQDKSGLPNDRFSAERPEGSISTLTIQRTEQRDSAMYRCASSPGTGRYEQYFGPGTRLTVT.

The V gene is TRBV2, the J gene TRBJ1-5; no definite D call. CDR1 and CDR2 (germline): SNHLY, FYNNEI. V lost 6 bases, J lost 5 bases, and 14 bases lay in between. This CDR3 has 14 amino acids. CDR3 region: CASRLLTADQPQHF. The CDR3 bases are TGTGCCAGCAGGTTGTTAACAGCCGATCAGCCCCAGCATTTT.

The V call is TRBV27, the J call TRBJ2-6, with D hard to call. Trimming took off 5 bases at V and 2 bases at J, with 10 bases between the two ends. The germline gives CDR1 MNHEY, CDR2 SMNVEV (reference sequence). The CDR3 is 15 amino acids. CDR3 sequence: CASSPLPAGANVLTF. DNA of the CDR3: TGTGCCAGCAGTCCCCTCCCAGCTGGGGCCAACGTCCTGACTTTC.

The genes are TRBV7-2 and TRBJ2-7; tentatively, D is TRBD2 (6 bases). V was trimmed by 3 bases and J by 3 bases, leaving 15 bases between them. The germline CDR1 and CDR2 sequences are SGHTA and FQGNSA. CDR3 length: 15 amino acids. This CDR3 reads CASSFYAGPDYEQYF. CDR3 bases: TGTGCCAGCAGCTTTTACGCGGGACCCGACTACGAGCAGTACTTC.